Following are 28 T cell receptor beta chains from one sample sequenced in a study of CD8 T cells in ankylosing spondylitis. TCRdb fed the 5' RACE reads into MiXCR, producing one record per CDR3 protein. The table has just under 550,000 distinct CDR3 sequences, roughly 13% seen once. Their cognate antigens are unknown. Study findings and constraints: About 8 highly homologous variants formed a TCR beta motif that appeared characteristic of ankylosing spondylitis blood.

The sample was blood, either unsorted or a sorted T cell fraction (not recorded which). All receptors come from a male donor with ankylosing spondylitis.

This clonotype was observed at least ten times. The CDR3 DNA reads as TGTGCCAGCAGTTTGGGGACAGGGGGTGCCTCTGGGGCCAACGTCCTGACTTTC. It yields the protein CASSLGTGGASGANVLTF. J is TRBJ2-6 and V is TRBV12-3 or TRBV12-4, with 11 bases identical to TRBD1. After removal of 3 bases from V and 0 bases from J, the junction contained 4 bases not matched to a gene. The CDR3 extends over 18 amino acids.

The chain joins TRBV3-1 to TRBJ1-6; maybe TRBD1 (6 bases). Germline V gene sequence: CDR1 LGHDT, CDR2 YNNKEL (reference sequence). CDR3 size: 15 residues. V lost 3 bases, J lost 10 bases, and 16 bases lay in between. CDR3 sequence: CASSQAQGIESPLHF. The DNA of the CDR3 is TGTGCCAGCAGCCAGGCGCAGGGGATTGAGTCACCCCTCCACTTT.

A few counts support this clonotype. The chain links TRBV30 to TRBJ1-6, with D possibly being TRBD1 (5 bases). The CDR3 is made up of 13 amino acids. Trimming shortened V by 8 bases and J by 4 bases, and 12 bases separated the two germline ends. CDR1 and CDR2 (germline): GTSNPN, SVGIG (reference sequence). CDR3 sequence: CAGVQEYNSPLHF. DNA for the CDR3: TGTGCCGGGGTACAGGAATATAATTCACCCCTCCACTTT. Variable domain in full (rest from reference TRBV30 and TRBJ1-6): SQTIHQWPATLVQPVGSPLSLECTVEGTSNPNLYWYRQAAGRGLQLLFYSVGIGQISSEVPQNLSASRPQDRQFILSSKKLLLSDSGFYLCAGVQEYNSPLHFGNGTRLTVT.

The J gene is TRBJ1-5, the V gene TRBV18; 7 bases are shared with TRBD1. The CDR3 has 14 residues. Germline CDR1 is KGHSH and CDR2 is LQKENI. With V trimmed by 2 bases and J by 5 bases, 3 bases remained unmatched. This CDR3 is CASSPDREYQPQHF. CDR3 coding DNA: TGTGCCAGCTCACCAGACAGGGAGTATCAGCCCCAGCATTTT.

In the case of this clonotype: At one of its ends the junction is not consistent with the germline gene, which may arise from a read error. The chain links TRBV5-1 to TRBJ2-3; D unclear. The CDR3 has 13 amino acids. The germline gives CDR1 SGHRS, CDR2 YFSETQ. This CDR3 reads CASSLESPDTQYF. CDR3 bases: TGTGCCAGCAGCTTAGAAAGCCCAGATACGCAGTATTTT.

This clonotype was detected many times. The genes are TRBV12-3 or TRBV12-4 and TRBJ1-3; TRBD1 matches 7 bases. The CDR3 is 14 residues long. V was pared by 6 bases and J by 7 bases, with 9 bases of the junction left unmatched. The CDR3 bases are TGTGCCAGCAGCCTCGGAGGGGGCGTTAACACCATATATTTT. It specifies CASSLGGGVNTIYF.

This clonotype was recorded a few times. The chain combines TRBV2 with TRBJ1-1; D gene unclear. The CDR3 length is 13 residues. Per the germline V gene, CDR1 is SNHLY and CDR2 is FYNNEI. V gave up 5 bases and J gave up 4 bases, with 11 bases separating them. The CDR3 DNA is TGTGCCAGCAGTTTTGCAGGTACCACTGAAGCTTTCTTT. Translating gives CASSFAGTTEAFF.

The rearrangement uses TRBV20-1 and TRBJ2-1; 12 nucleotides line up with TRBD2. Germline trimming cut 1 base from V and 8 bases from J; bases unmatched to any gene: 12. This CDR3 region has 17 residues. Germline CDR1 reads DFQATT; CDR2 reads SNEGSKA (reference sequence). The CDR3 region is CSARVPLTSGRWDEQFF. In DNA, the CDR3 is TGCAGTGCTAGAGTCCCGCTTACTAGCGGGAGGTGGGATGAGCAGTTCTTC.

This clonotype was counted ten times or more. The CDR3 bases are TGTGCCAGCAAACCGGGACAGTCCTACAATGAGCAGTTCTTC. It yields the protein CASKPGQSYNEQFF. The chain links TRBV12-3 or TRBV12-4 to TRBJ2-1; 7 bases align to TRBD1. This CDR3 has 14 amino acids. V was pared by 7 bases and J by 1 base, with 4 bases of the junction left unmatched.

The table lists this clonotype with many counts. The rearrangement links TRBV5-1 to TRBJ2-1; 7 nucleotides align to TRBD2. Looked up from germline, CDR1 is SGHRS and CDR2 is YFSETQ. This CDR3 contains 15 residues. The V segment lost 5 bases and the J segment 0 bases; nucleotides outside the gene matches: 5. The CDR3 DNA is TGCGCCAGCAGTGTAGCGGGCGACTCCTACAATGAGCAGTTCTTC. This codes for CASSVAGDSYNEQFF.

This clonotype has more than one count but fewer than ten. The V and J genes are TRBV9 and TRBJ1-1, with unresolved D. The CDR3 covers 12 residues. Trimming removed 4 bases from V and 8 bases from J, with 12 bases in between. Germline CDR1 SGDLS, CDR2 YYNGEE. The CDR3 nucleotides are TGTGCCAGCAGCCAAGGGAGTATCGAAGCTTTCTTT. Protein product: CASSQGSIEAFF.

The chain employs TRBV3-1 and TRBJ2-2, with D possibly called TRBD1 or TRBD2 (6 bases each). Trimming pared 4 bases from V and 5 bases from J, leaving 14 bases between. Germline V gene lookup returns CDR1 LGHDT and CDR2 YNNKEL (reference sequence). The CDR3 length is 15 residues. CDR3 protein: CASSPLGGSTGELFF. CDR3 nucleotides: TGTGCCAGCAGCCCACTAGGGGGGAGTACCGGGGAGCTGTTTTTT.

The gene calls are TRBV18 and TRBJ1-5, with D unclear. The V gene's germline CDR1 is KGHSH and CDR2 LQKENI. V was pared by 2 bases and J by 7 bases, with 12 bases between. The CDR3 is made up of 14 amino acids. CDR3 nucleotides: TGTGCCAGCTCACCAAGCCGAGAGGACCAGCCCCAGCATTTT. Its protein is CASSPSREDQPQHF.

This clonotype was counted at least ten times. This chain connects TRBV12-3 or TRBV12-4 to TRBJ2-1; D is perhaps TRBD2 (6 bases). This CDR3 is 14 amino acids long. The germline V and J ends were trimmed by 3 bases and 5 bases, with 11 bases remaining between them. The DNA of the CDR3 is TGTGCCAGCAGTTTCCGACTAGTAGACAATGAGCAGTTCTTC. Its translation: CASSFRLVDNEQFF.

This sequence joins TRBV7-9 and TRBJ2-2; 8 bases are shared with TRBD2. With 0 bases clipped from V and 3 bases from J, the junction kept 3 bases outside the gene matches. The germline V gene has CDR1 SEHNR and CDR2 FQNEAQ (reference sequence). CDR3 size: 16 residues. CDR3 loop: CASSLAGRGDTGELFF. The DNA for the CDR3 is TGTGCCAGCAGCTTAGCCGGGCGGGGGGACACCGGGGAGCTGTTTTTT.

This rearrangement joins TRBV7-2 to TRBJ2-1, with D unresolved. V dropped 2 bases and J dropped 9 bases, with 20 bases sitting between them. The germline V gene encodes CDR1 SGHTA and CDR2 FQGNSA. The CDR3 length is 16 residues. This CDR3 is CASSLRFSLGWGEQFF. The CDR3 nucleotides read TGTGCCAGCAGCTTACGTTTTTCTTTGGGGTGGGGTGAGCAGTTCTTC.

This clonotype was counted only a few times. V is TRBV20-1 and J is TRBJ2-1, with a possible D match to TRBD2 (7 bases). There are 16 residues in the CDR3. Deletions cut 0 bases from V and 5 bases from J, with 17 bases between. Germline CDR1 is DFQATT and CDR2 is SNEGSKA (reference sequence). The CDR3 loop is CSARDRREGGNNEQFF. The CDR3 DNA is TGCAGTGCTAGAGATAGGAGGGAGGGGGGAAACAATGAGCAGTTCTTC.

In nucleotides, the CDR3 is TGCGCCAGCAGCTTGCTCGGACAGGGATCCACTGAAGCTTTCTTT. It codes for CASSLLGQGSTEAFF. V gene TRBV5-1 combines with J gene TRBJ1-1, with 8 bases lining up with TRBD1. The CDR3 has 15 residues. Germline assignment: CDR1 SGHRS and CDR2 YFSETQ. The trim removed 1 base at V and 4 bases at J, leaving 6 bases unmatched.

This clonotype was seen more than once but under ten times. The chain couples TRBV6-1 to TRBJ1-3; D unresolved. The CDR3 totals 16 residues. CDR1 and CDR2 (germline): MNHNS, SASEGT. V lost 0 bases to trimming and J lost 0 bases, with 9 bases between them. DNA of the CDR3: TGTGCCAGCAGTGAAGCGCTTCCGAGCTCTGGAAACACCATATATTTT. It codes for CASSEALPSSGNTIYF.

This clonotype was seen repeatedly, ten times or more. The chain is built from TRBV29-1 and TRBJ2-1; TRBD2 matches at 12 bases. Germline CDR1 is SQVTM and CDR2 is ANQGSEA. The CDR3 has 15 amino acids. V was pared by 3 bases and J by 7 bases, with 7 bases of the junction left unmatched. The CDR3 region is CSVERLAGELNEQFF. The DNA for the CDR3 is TGCAGCGTTGAGCGACTAGCGGGAGAACTGAATGAGCAGTTCTTC.

This chain links TRBV6-4 with TRBJ1-1, with D possibly TRBD1 on 6 matching bases. V lost 4 bases, J lost 11 bases, and 11 bases lay in between. The CDR3 is 11 residues long. CDR1 is MRHNA and CDR2 is SNTAGT in the germline V gene. CDR3 sequence reads: CASSGGGEAFF. The CDR3 region has the DNA TGTGCCAGCAGTGGAGGGGGTGAGGCTTTCTTT.

The sample holds many counts of this clonotype. The chain links TRBV7-2 to TRBJ2-7; 8 bases align to TRBD2. The germline V gene encodes CDR1 SGHTA and CDR2 FQGNSA. Losses at the gene ends were 2 bases for V and 0 bases for J; bases not matched to a gene: 6. This CDR3 has 16 residues. CDR3 coding DNA: TGTGCCAGCAGCTTACGGGCGGGAGGAGACTCCTACGAGCAGTACGTC. It specifies CASSLRAGGDSYEQYV.

This clonotype was observed a handful of times. The chain employs TRBV12-5 and TRBJ2-2; 11 bases are a match to TRBD2. Germline lookup yields CDR1 LGHNT and CDR2 FRNRAP. This CDR3 is 17 amino acids long. With V trimmed by 5 bases and J by 6 bases, 11 bases remained unmatched. CDR3 region: CASGLGLAAMSPGELFF. CDR3 nucleotides: TGTGCTAGTGGTCTGGGACTAGCGGCTATGAGCCCCGGGGAGCTGTTTTTT.

This chain joins TRBV4-1 and TRBJ1-2; the D gene is possibly TRBD1 (5 bases). Trimming shortened V by 0 bases and J by 4 bases, and 15 bases separated the two germline ends. CDR1 is MGHRA and CDR2 is YSYEKL in the germline V gene. There are 16 residues in the CDR3. CDR3 sequence (DNA): TGCGCCAGCAGCCAAGATGATATTCGAGACAGCTATGGCTACACCTTC. Translating it yields CASSQDDIRDSYGYTF.

The table lists this clonotype with a few counts. The genes are TRBV3-1 and TRBJ2-1; D gene uncertain. Germline V gene lookup returns CDR1 LGHDT and CDR2 YNNKEL (reference sequence). The CDR3 runs to 11 residues. V lost 4 bases and J lost 8, with 6 bases in between. CDR3 residues: CASSRAHEQFF. As DNA, the CDR3 is TGTGCCAGCAGCCGGGCCCATGAGCAGTTCTTC.

This clonotype was detected ten times or more. The DNA of the CDR3 is TGTGCCAGCAGTTATGGGGACGGCTCCTACGAGCAGTACGTC. Translating it yields CASSYGDGSYEQYV. This chain links TRBV6-2 or TRBV6-3 with TRBJ2-7; either TRBD1 or TRBD2 may fit D (5 bases each). This CDR3 has 14 amino acids. V shed 3 bases and J shed 0 bases, with 9 bases lying between them. CDR1 and CDR2 from the germline V gene are MNHEY and SVGEGT.

The chain combines TRBV5-6 with TRBJ2-7; 9 positions match TRBD2. This CDR3 has 13 residues. Per germline, CDR1 SGHDT and CDR2 YYEEEE. CDR3 protein: CASSSGTSNEHYV. CDR3 sequence (DNA): TGTGCCAGCAGTTCCGGGACTAGCAACGAGCATTACGTC.

This clonotype has a handful of counts. V and J are TRBV18 and TRBJ2-2, with D uncertain. V dropped 3 bases and J dropped 9 bases, with 11 bases sitting between them. This CDR3 is built from 13 residues. Per germline, CDR1 KGHSH and CDR2 LQKENI. The CDR3 sequence is CASSPPGPRELFF. Written as DNA, the CDR3 is TGTGCCAGCTCACCCCCCGGGCCCCGGGAGCTGTTTTTT.